Below are 17 T cell receptor beta chains sequenced from a single sample in a study of T cell responses to AZD1222 COVID-19 vaccine. Measured with immunoSEQ multiplex PCR; TCRdb has only the in-frame clones, and not every one. The repertoire has about 150,000 clones, 93% of them found once; the top ten carry 5% to 6.5%. The sample consisted of peripheral blood, taken on day 0 of AZD1222 vaccination. The receptors derive from an adult in good health.

This clone was recorded once. The rearrangement uses TRBV24-1 and TRBJ1-3; D call uncertain. Germline-derived CDR1 and CDR2 are KGHDR and SFDVKD. The CDR3 is made up of 16 amino acids. The V end lost 6 bases, the J end lost 0 bases, and 14 bases lay between the germline ends. The DNA of the CDR3 is TGTGCCACCAGTAACCCCAGGAAATCCTCTGGAAACACCATATATTTT. Encoded protein: CATSNPRKSSGNTIYF.

V and J are TRBV5-5 and TRBJ1-2; 11 bases agree with TRBD1. CDR1 is SGHKS and CDR2 is YYEKEE in the germline V gene (reference sequence). There are 17 residues in the CDR3. With V trimmed by 4 bases and J by 5 bases, 13 bases remained unmatched. CDR3 coding DNA: TGTGCCAGCAGCCCCACCGGACAGGGGGCATTGCAGTATGGCTACACCTTC. Its translation is CASSPTGQGALQYGYTF.

The chain carries TRBV11-2 and TRBJ2-1, with D possibly being TRBD2 (6 bases). In germline, CDR1 is SGHAT, CDR2 FQNNGV. V was shortened by 6 bases and J by 0 bases, with 15 bases between the two germline ends. There are 16 residues in the CDR3. For the CDR3, the DNA is TGTGCCAGCAGGGAGTGGGGCGGGACCTCCTACAATGAGCAGTTCTTC. Protein: CASREWGGTSYNEQFF.

The chain combines TRBV5-1 with TRBJ1-6; D is possibly TRBD1 (5 bases). The ends were cut back, 0 bases at V and 3 bases at J, with 10 bases in the middle. This CDR3 comprises 16 residues. CDR1 and CDR2 (germline): SGHRS, YFSETQ. Here the CDR3 reads CASSLARGNYNSPLHF. The CDR3 nucleotides are TGCGCCAGCAGCTTGGCGAGGGGAAACTATAATTCACCCCTCCACTTT.

The rearrangement uses TRBV2 and TRBJ1-1, with D uncertain. V lost 6 bases and J 4 bases, leaving 6 bases between the germline ends. Germline V lookup: CDR1 SNHLY, CDR2 FYNNEI. This CDR3 has 11 residues. CDR3 DNA sequence: TGTGCCAGCAGACCGGGCACTGAAGCTTTCTTT. It yields the protein CASRPGTEAFF.

The gene calls are TRBV12-3 or TRBV12-4 and TRBJ1-1, with D possibly TRBD1 on 6 matching bases. The CDR3 loop spans 13 amino acids. V was pared by 7 bases and J by 3 bases, with 12 bases between. The CDR3 coding sequence is TGTGCCAGCAACTCGGACAGCGACACTGAAGCTTTCTTT. As protein: CASNSDSDTEAFF.

The chain has TRBV5-4 and TRBJ2-5; 7 nucleotides line up with TRBD1. Germline V lookup: CDR1 SGHNT, CDR2 YYREEE (reference sequence). This CDR3 is built from 14 residues. J gave up 1 base and V 4 bases, and 4 bases lay outside the gene matches. The CDR3 protein is CASSRRDSQETQYF. In DNA form, the CDR3 reads TGTGCCAGCAGCCGACGGGACAGCCAAGAGACCCAGTACTTC.

This chain joins TRBV27 and TRBJ1-6; D is undetermined. CDR3 length: 14 residues. Germline V CDR1 and CDR2: MNHEY, SMNVEV (reference sequence). Between the trimmed V and J ends, which lost 7 bases and 9 bases, there was a span of 16 bases. CDR3 DNA: TGTGCCAGCAAAGAAGGAGAGTTAGGTTCACCCCTCCACTTT. It translates to CASKEGELGSPLHF.

This chain links TRBV6-5 with TRBJ1-1, with 9 bases lining up with TRBD1. Trimming cost V 4 bases and J 4 bases; bases outside gene matches: 4. The germline gives CDR1 MNHEY, CDR2 SVGAGI. This CDR3 is built from 14 residues. In DNA form, the CDR3 reads TGTGCCAGCAGTTGGTCGACAGGGGGCACTGAAGCTTTCTTT. Translated, it gives CASSWSTGGTEAFF.

The chain carries TRBV6-1 and TRBJ1-4, with TRBD1 as a possible D gene (5 bases). Trimming left V 2 bases short and J 0 bases short, with 10 bases between. This CDR3 has 16 residues. CDR1 is MNHNS and CDR2 is SASEGT in the germline V gene. For the CDR3, the DNA is TGTGCCAGCAGTGAACATGGGGACTCAACTAATGAAAAACTGTTTTTT. Amino acid sequence: CASSEHGDSTNEKLFF.

The chain is built from TRBV7-2 and TRBJ1-5; 7 nucleotides line up with TRBD1. Germline V gene sequence: CDR1 SGHTA, CDR2 FQGNSA. The V and J ends lost 5 bases and 4 bases, in that order; junction bases with no gene match: 8. The CDR3 has 15 residues. The CDR3, as DNA: TGTGCCAGCAGCCCGGGGGGACAGCAGAATCAGCCCCAGCATTTT. This encodes CASSPGGQQNQPQHF.

The rearrangement uses TRBV18 and TRBJ2-1; tentatively, D is TRBD2 (6 bases). Looked up from germline, CDR1 is KGHSH and CDR2 is LQKENI. This CDR3 is 15 amino acids long. V gave up 3 bases and J gave up 0 bases, with 9 bases separating them. The CDR3 here is CASSPRDRSYNEQFF. CDR3 sequence (DNA): TGTGCCAGCTCACCGCGGGACCGCTCCTACAATGAGCAGTTCTTC.

The gene calls are TRBV11-2 and TRBJ2-3, with 9 bases aligning to TRBD1. CDR3 length: 15 amino acids. Germline CDR1 is SGHAT and CDR2 is FQNNGV. After removal of 5 bases from V and 5 bases from J, the junction contained 8 bases not matched to a gene. The CDR3 DNA reads TGTGCCAGCAGCCACTACAGGGGGCGATTAGATACGCAGTATTTT. The encoded protein is CASSHYRGRLDTQYF.

This chain uses TRBV3-1 (or the pseudogene TRBV3-2) with TRBJ2-7; 9 nucleotides align to TRBD1. V was clipped by 1 base and J by 2 bases; unmatched bases: 3. Germline V gene lookup returns CDR1 LGHDT and CDR2 YNNKEL (reference sequence). This CDR3 is built from 15 residues. The CDR3 sequence is CASSQGQGGTYEQYF. The CDR3 DNA is TGTGCCAGCAGCCAAGGACAGGGGGGGACCTACGAGCAGTACTTC.

The chain uses TRBV14 and TRBJ1-1; tentatively, D is TRBD1 (5 bases). The CDR3 is 13 amino acids. V lost 4 bases, J lost 0 bases, and 6 bases lay in between. CDR1 is SGHDN, CDR2 FVKESK, per germline. The CDR3 loop is CASSRDLNTEAFF. The CDR3 bases are TGTGCCAGCAGCCGGGACTTGAACACTGAAGCTTTCTTT.

Concerning this clone itself: The sample carries other DNA sequences with the same CDR3. The J gene is TRBJ2-3, the V gene TRBV9, with D uncertain. The V end was cut by 0 bases, the J end by 0 bases, with 5 bases between. The CDR3 covers 14 residues. Germline V lookup: CDR1 SGDLS, CDR2 YYNGEE. Here the CDR3 DNA reads TGTGCCAGCAGCGTAGACTCAAGCACAGATACGCAGTATTTT. Its protein is CASSVDSSTDTQYF.

The rearrangement links TRBV3-1 (or the pseudogene TRBV3-2) to TRBJ2-7, with 12 bases that match TRBD2. The V and J ends lost 5 bases and 0 bases, in that order; junction bases with no gene match: 5. The CDR3 has 16 residues. The germline CDR1 and CDR2 sequences are LGHDT and YNNKEL (reference sequence). The DNA of the CDR3 is TGTGCCAGCAGCGAAGCTAGCGGGAGGGCCTCCTACGAGCAGTACTTC. This sequence encodes CASSEASGRASYEQYF.